Listed here are 18 T cell receptor beta chains from one sample, sequenced in a study of shared clonotypes between healthy human individuals. Terminally differentiated effector memory CD45RA+ cells were left out of the naive CD8 fraction, which was CD45RO-negative and positively selected for CCR7. Clones were sequenced by immunoSEQ multiplex PCR, and TCRdb holds only the in-frame ones, with some missing. The table includes about 1,800,000 clones, 85% to 95% detected once. The material sequenced was naive CD8+ T cells sorted from blood. The receptors derive from a young man in good health.

The V call is TRBV28, the J call TRBJ2-7, with 7 bases lining up with TRBD1. The CDR3 is made up of 14 amino acids. Germline CDR1 reads MDHEN; CDR2 reads SYDVKM. Trimming at V came to 5 bases and at J to 1 base, leaving 5 bases not matched to a gene. In DNA form, the CDR3 reads TGTGCCAGCAGTATCACAGGGGATTCCTACGAGCAGTACTTC. It is translated as CASSITGDSYEQYF.

This clone was seen once. The CDR3 DNA sequence: TGTGCCAGCAGTGACTCAACAGGGGGCCGTGGGAATCAGCCCCAGCATTTT. Translated, it gives CASSDSTGGRGNQPQHF. V and J are TRBV6-4 and TRBJ1-5, with TRBD1 identical over 9 bases. Losses at the gene ends were 0 bases for V and 4 bases for J; bases not matched to a gene: 7. The CDR3 length is 17 residues. CDR1 and CDR2 (germline): MRHNA, SNTAGT.

J is TRBJ1-2 and V is TRBV13, with a tentative D call TRBD1 (6 bases). The CDR3 extends over 15 amino acids. The ends were cut back, 5 bases at V and 2 bases at J, with 15 bases in the middle. Germline loops: CDR1 PRHDT, CDR2 FYEKMQ (reference sequence). In DNA, the CDR3 is TGTGCCAGCAGCCAACCTGGGACACAAAACTATGGCTACACCTTC. Its translation is CASSQPGTQNYGYTF.

The chain carries TRBV5-6 and TRBJ2-5; TRBD1 is a possible D gene (6 bases). The length of the CDR3 is 15 residues. Germline V gene data show CDR1 as SGHDT and CDR2 as YYEEEE. V was trimmed by 4 bases and J by 5 bases, leaving 18 bases between them. CDR3 sequence reads: CASSTATGWEETQYF. CDR3 nucleotide sequence: TGTGCCAGCAGCACCGCGACAGGATGGGAGGAGACCCAGTACTTC.

The rearrangement joins TRBV28 to TRBJ1-6; tentative D call: TRBD1 (5 bases). The CDR3 loop spans 15 amino acids. Germline loops: CDR1 MDHEN, CDR2 SYDVKM. V was pared by 4 bases and J by 7 bases, with 14 bases between. The CDR3 loop is CASSSLGPGNSPLHF. CDR3 bases: TGTGCCAGCAGTTCCCTGGGACCCGGGAATTCACCCCTCCACTTT. Filled out from reference TRBV28 and TRBJ1-6, the complete variable domain reads DVKVTQSSRYLVKRTGEKVFLECVQDMDHENMFWYRQDPGLGLRLIYFSYDVKMKEKGDIPEGYSVSREKKERFSLILESASTNQTSMYLCASSSLGPGNSPLHFGNGTRLTVT.

This chain connects TRBV29-1 to TRBJ1-1, with D perhaps matching TRBD1 (6 bases). The CDR3 length is 14 residues. Germline loops: CDR1 SQVTM, CDR2 ANQGSEA. V shed 4 bases and J shed 5 bases, with 17 bases lying between them. The DNA for the CDR3 is TGCAGCGTTGGGGAGTGGGGGGCAGGAACTGAAGCTTTCTTT. It yields the protein CSVGEWGAGTEAFF.

The CDR3 nucleotides read TGTGCCACGTCGGCGATTCAACAGGGGTCAGGCGAAAAACTGTTTTTT. As protein: CATSAIQQGSGEKLFF. This chain links TRBV10-3 with TRBJ1-4, with 7 nucleotides matching TRBD1. The length of the CDR3 is 16 residues. V lost 10 bases, J lost 8 bases, and 19 bases stayed unmatched. CDR1 and CDR2 (germline): ENHRY, SYGVKD.

The V call is TRBV6-6, the J call TRBJ1-4, with 8 bases aligning to TRBD1. V shed 8 bases, J shed 4 bases, and the junction held 9 bases outside the gene matches. The CDR3 runs to 15 residues. The germline CDR1 and CDR2 sequences are MNHNY and SVGAGI (reference sequence). Here the CDR3 reads CASQPLGQVNEKLFF. As DNA, the CDR3 is TGTGCCAGCCAACCTCTGGGACAGGTTAATGAAAAACTGTTTTTT.

V and J are TRBV9 and TRBJ2-2, with D hard to call. The CDR3 is made up of 12 amino acids. Germline assignment: CDR1 SGDLS and CDR2 YYNGEE. Trimming removed 7 bases from V and 7 bases from J, with 11 bases in between. The DNA for the CDR3 is TGTGCCAGCGATAAAAGGCACGGGGAGCTGTTTTTT. This encodes CASDKRHGELFF.

The rearrangement links TRBV5-6 to TRBJ2-3; D not certain. Trimming took 1 base from V and 0 from J, leaving 3 bases between them. This CDR3 has 13 residues. CDR1 is SGHDT and CDR2 is YYEEEE in the germline V gene. The CDR3 DNA reads TGTGCCAGCAGCTTGTGGAGCACAGATACGCAGTATTTT. It translates to CASSLWSTDTQYF.

CDR3 protein: CASSLGWGGKETQYF. The CDR3 nucleotides read TGTGCCAGCAGCTTAGGTTGGGGGGGAAAAGAGACCCAGTACTTC. V and J are TRBV11-2 and TRBJ2-5; 7 nucleotides match TRBD2. Per germline, CDR1 SGHAT and CDR2 FQNNGV. J lost 3 bases, V lost 1 base, and 5 bases had no gene match. This CDR3 has 15 residues.

The V gene is TRBV7-9, the J gene TRBJ2-7; 7 bases line up with TRBD1. The J segment lost 0 bases and the V segment lost 3 bases, leaving 5 bases of the junction unmatched. The CDR3 has 15 residues. Looked up from germline, CDR1 is SEHNR and CDR2 is FQNEAQ (reference sequence). CDR3 region: CASSLMTGFSYEQYF. CDR3 nucleotides: TGTGCCAGCAGCTTGATGACAGGGTTCTCCTACGAGCAGTACTTC.

The chain joins TRBV19 to TRBJ1-5, with a possible D match to TRBD1 (6 bases). The CDR3 loop spans 13 amino acids. Between the trimmed V and J ends, which lost 5 bases and 2 bases, there was a span of 7 bases. Germline-derived CDR1 and CDR2 are LNHDA and SQIVND (reference sequence). The CDR3 loop is CASSGGRNQPQHF. The CDR3 bases are TGTGCCAGTAGTGGGGGGCGCAATCAGCCCCAGCATTTT.

The chain combines TRBV7-9 with TRBJ1-2, with 7 bases matching TRBD1. The CDR3 runs 15 residues. V shed 2 bases and J 0 bases; nucleotides not matched to a gene: 3. Germline-derived CDR1 and CDR2 are SEHNR and FQNEAQ (reference sequence). CDR3 sequence: CASSLRDSSNYGYTF. CDR3 coding DNA: TGTGCCAGCAGCTTAAGGGACAGCTCTAACTATGGCTACACCTTC.

The chain couples TRBV5-6 to TRBJ2-7; 8 positions agree with TRBD1. The germline CDR1 and CDR2 sequences are SGHDT and YYEEEE. V lost 2 bases, J lost 3 bases, and 7 bases stayed unmatched. This CDR3 region has 15 residues. The CDR3 nucleotides are TGTGCCAGCAGCTTACAGGGGGACCCGGGCTACGAGCAGTACTTC. Translated, it gives CASSLQGDPGYEQYF.

This clone was picked up one time. The rearrangement links TRBV27 to TRBJ1-6; D uncertain. The CDR3 length is 15 residues. Germline V gives CDR1 MNHEY, CDR2 SMNVEV (reference sequence). Trimming removed 8 bases from V and 4 bases from J, with 15 bases in between. The CDR3 sequence: CASQVGGLYNSPLHF. CDR3 sequence (DNA): TGTGCCAGCCAGGTGGGAGGTCTTTATAATTCACCCCTCCACTTT.

The chain recombines TRBV5-6 with TRBJ1-2, with D possibly being TRBD1 (6 bases). Trimming stripped 0 bases from V and 5 bases from J, with 11 bases between. CDR1 is SGHDT and CDR2 is YYEEEE in the germline V gene. The CDR3 contains 14 residues. The CDR3 DNA follows: TGTGCCAGCAGCTTGGAGAGGACAGTTTATGGCTACACCTTC. Protein: CASSLERTVYGYTF. Complete variable domain (other parts from reference TRBV5-6 and TRBJ1-2): DAGVTQSPTHLIKTRGQQVTLRCSPKSGHDTVSWYQQALGQGPQFIFQYYEEEERQRGNFPDRFSGHQFPNYSSELNVNALLLGDSALYLCASSLERTVYGYTFGSGTRLTVV.

This clone was seen a single time. The chain has TRBV28 and TRBJ1-2; 8 bases are shared with TRBD1. The CDR3 length is 13 residues. V was pared by 3 bases and J by 8 bases, with 5 bases of the junction left unmatched. In germline, CDR1 is MDHEN, CDR2 SYDVKM. DNA for the CDR3: TGTGCCAGCAGTTTTCAGGGGGCTAGCGGCTACACCTTC. It yields the protein CASSFQGASGYTF.